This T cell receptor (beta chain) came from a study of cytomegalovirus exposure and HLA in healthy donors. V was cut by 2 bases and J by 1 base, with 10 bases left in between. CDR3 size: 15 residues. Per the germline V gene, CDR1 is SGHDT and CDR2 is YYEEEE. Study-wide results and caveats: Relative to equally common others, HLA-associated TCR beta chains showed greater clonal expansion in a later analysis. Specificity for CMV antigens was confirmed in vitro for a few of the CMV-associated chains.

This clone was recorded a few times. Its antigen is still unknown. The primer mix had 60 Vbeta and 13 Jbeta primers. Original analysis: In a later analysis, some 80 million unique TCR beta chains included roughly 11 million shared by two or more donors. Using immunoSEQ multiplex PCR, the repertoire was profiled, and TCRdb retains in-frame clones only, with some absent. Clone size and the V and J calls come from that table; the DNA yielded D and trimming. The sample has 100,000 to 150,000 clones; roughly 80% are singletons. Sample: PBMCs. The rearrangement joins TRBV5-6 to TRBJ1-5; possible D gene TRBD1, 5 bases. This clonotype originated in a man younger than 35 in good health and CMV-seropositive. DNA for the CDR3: TGTGCCAGCAGCTTAGGAAGGGGAAGCAATCAGCCCCAGCATTTT. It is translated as CASSLGRGSNQPQHF.